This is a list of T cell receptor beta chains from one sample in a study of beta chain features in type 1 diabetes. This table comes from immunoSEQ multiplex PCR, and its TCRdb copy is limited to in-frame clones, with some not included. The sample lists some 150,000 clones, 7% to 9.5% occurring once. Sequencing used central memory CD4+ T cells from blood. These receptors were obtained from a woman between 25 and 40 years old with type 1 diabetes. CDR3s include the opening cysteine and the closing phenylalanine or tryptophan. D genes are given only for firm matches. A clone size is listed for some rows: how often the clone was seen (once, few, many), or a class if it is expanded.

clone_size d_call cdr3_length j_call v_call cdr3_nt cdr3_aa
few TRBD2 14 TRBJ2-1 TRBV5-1 TGCGCCACCAAGGAAGGACTAGCGAAGGATGAGCAGTTCTTC CATKEGLAKDEQFF
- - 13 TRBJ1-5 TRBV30 TGTGCCTGGAGTTTTTCAGCAGGTCAGCCCCAGCATTTT CAWSFSAGQPQHF
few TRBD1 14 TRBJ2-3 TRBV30 TGTGCCTGGAGTGAAGGGACAGGGTCAGCTACGCAGTATTTT CAWSEGTGSATQYF
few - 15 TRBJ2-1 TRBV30 TGTGCCTGGAGTGTATATAAGCGGGTAACCCATGAGCAGTTCTTC CAWSVYKRVTHEQFF
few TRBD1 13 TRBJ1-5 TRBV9 TGTGCCAGCGGGACAGGGGCAAATCAGCCCCAGCATTTT CASGTGANQPQHF
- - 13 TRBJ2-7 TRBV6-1 TGTGCCAGCAGTGACGGGACTTTGTACGAGCAGTACTTC CASSDGTLYEQYF
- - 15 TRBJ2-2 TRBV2 TGTGCCAGCAGACAGGAAGACCTGGACACCGGGGAGCTGTTTTTT CASRQEDLDTGELFF
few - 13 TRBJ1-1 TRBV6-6 TGTGCCAGCACCGACCCCCAGGGCACTGAAGCTTTCTTT CASTDPQGTEAFF
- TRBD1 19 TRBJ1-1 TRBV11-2 TGTGCCAGCAGCTCCCCTCCTCCGGGACAGAACAAACCGAGGACTGAAGCTTTCTTT CASSSPPPGQNKPRTEAFF
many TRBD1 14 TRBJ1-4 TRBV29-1 TGCAGCGTTTCCCGACAGGGTCCTAATGAAAAACTGTTTTTT CSVSRQGPNEKLFF
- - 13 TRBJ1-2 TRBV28 TGTGCCAGCAGTCTCGGGAAGGGCTATGGCTACACCTTC CASSLGKGYGYTF
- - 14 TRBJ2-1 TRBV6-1 TGTGCCAGCAGTCAAGTAACCCCGGGCAATGAGCAGTTCTTC CASSQVTPGNEQFF
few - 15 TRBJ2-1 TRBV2 TGTGCCAGCAGTCCTGACTCCATGGGTGGTGCTGAGCAGTTCTTC CASSPDSMGGAEQFF
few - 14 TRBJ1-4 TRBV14 TGTGCCAGCAGCCAAGATTCGGCGGGGGAAAAACTGTTTTTT CASSQDSAGEKLFF